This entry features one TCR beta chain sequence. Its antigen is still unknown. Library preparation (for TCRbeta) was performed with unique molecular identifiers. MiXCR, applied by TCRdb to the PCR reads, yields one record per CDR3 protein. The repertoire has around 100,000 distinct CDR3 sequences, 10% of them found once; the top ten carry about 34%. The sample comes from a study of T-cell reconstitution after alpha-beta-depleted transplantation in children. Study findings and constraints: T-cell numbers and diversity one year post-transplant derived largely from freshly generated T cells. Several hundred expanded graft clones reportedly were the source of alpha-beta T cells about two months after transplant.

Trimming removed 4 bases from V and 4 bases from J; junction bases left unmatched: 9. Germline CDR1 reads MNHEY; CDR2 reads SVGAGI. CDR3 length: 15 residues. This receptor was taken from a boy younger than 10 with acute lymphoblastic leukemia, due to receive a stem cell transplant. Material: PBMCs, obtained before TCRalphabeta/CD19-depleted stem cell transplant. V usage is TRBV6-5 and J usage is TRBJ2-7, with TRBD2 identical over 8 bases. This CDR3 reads CASSWSSGTTYEQYF. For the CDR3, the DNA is TGTGCCAGCAGTTGGAGTAGCGGGACAACTTACGAGCAGTACTTC.